This TCR beta chain was recovered during a study of cytomegalovirus exposure and HLA in healthy donors. PCR used 60 Vbeta primers and 13 Jbeta primers. Using immunoSEQ multiplex PCR, the repertoire was profiled, and TCRdb retains in-frame clones only, with some absent. The profile covers 85,000 to 110,000 clones, with around three quarters appearing a single time and about 4% taken by the ten largest. Sequences were obtained from PBMCs. This TCR was recovered from a man between 50 and 59 years old in good health and CMV-seropositive.

The CDR3 reads CASSSSGTGTSTGELFF. As DNA, the CDR3 is TGTGCCAGCAGCTCCTCCGGGACAGGGACCTCGACCGGGGAGCTGTTTTTT. J is TRBJ2-2 and V is TRBV7-9, with TRBD1 identical over 9 bases. This CDR3 region has 17 residues. The J segment lost 5 bases and the V segment lost 4 bases, leaving 11 bases of the junction unmatched. Germline CDR1 SEHNR, CDR2 FQNEAQ (reference sequence).